This is a list of T cell receptor beta chains from one sample in a study of cytomegalovirus exposure and HLA in healthy donors. Libraries were prepared by immunoSEQ multiplex PCR; TCRdb keeps only in-frame clonotypes and omits some of them. This table has around 50,000 clones, about 80% appearing once. The sequenced material came from PBMCs. These receptors came from a man aged 35 to 55 in good health and CMV-seronegative. Both conserved end residues are part of each CDR3. D genes are given only for firm matches. Size is omitted from some rows. Given values are once, few, many or a class for expanded clones.

TRBD1	16	TRBV5-1	.	TRBJ2-3	TGCGCCAGCAGCTTGGTCCGGGACAGGTTCACAGATACGCAGTATTTT	CASSLVRDRFTDTQYF
.	16	TRBV30	.	TRBJ1-5	TGTGCCTGGGGAGGGGGAGGGTTCTATAGCAATCAGCCCCAGCATTTT	CAWGGGGFYSNQPQHF
TRBD2	16	TRBV19	few	TRBJ2-1	TGTGCCAGTAGTGATCGTGGCGGGGGGGCCTACAATGAGCAGTTCTTC	CASSDRGGGAYNEQFF
.	14	TRBV19	.	TRBJ1-2	TGTGCCAGTAGTGCGTCGACAGCGCTCTATGGCTACACCTTC	CASSASTALYGYTF
.	16	TRBV15	.	TRBJ2-5	TGTGCCACCAGCAGAGATCTTCGTGGCACCCGTCCCGCCCAGTACTTC	CATSRDLRGTRPAQYF
TRBD1	15	TRBV7-3	.	TRBJ1-3	TGTGCCAGCAGCTCGACAGGGAGTTCTGGAAACACCATATATTTT	CASSSTGSSGNTIYF
TRBD2	14	TRBV6-6	.	TRBJ2-7	TGTGCCAGCAGGGAGCGGGGAAGCTCCTACGAGCAGTACTTC	CASRERGSSYEQYF
TRBD2	15	TRBV11-2	.	TRBJ2-1	TGTGCCAGCAGCAGGGAGACTAGCGGGGGCTATGAGCAGTTCTTC	CASSRETSGGYEQFF
TRBD2	16	TRBV6-6	.	TRBJ2-5	TGTGCCAGCAGGGGGGGGTCGATATCGGGCCAAGAGACCCAGTACTTC	CASRGGSISGQETQYF
TRBD2	17	TRBV18	.	TRBJ2-1	TGTGCCAGCTCACCACGGACTAGCGGGGGGGCCTTGTATGAGCAGTTCTTC	CASSPRTSGGALYEQFF
TRBD2	19	TRBV2	.	TRBJ2-3	TGTGCCAGCAGTGAAGCCCCAGTAGGACTAGCGGGGGTGTCAGATACGCAGTATTTT	CASSEAPVGLAGVSDTQYF
TRBD1	13	TRBV7-9	.	TRBJ1-1	TGTGCCAGCAGCCGGACAGGGGATAGAGAAGCTTTCTTT	CASSRTGDREAFF
.	13	TRBV7-9	.	TRBJ1-1	TGTGCCAGCAACGATCAGGGTAGGACTGAAGCTTTCTTT	CASNDQGRTEAFF
.	13	TRBV30	.	TRBJ1-4	TGTGCCTGGAGTCGACGACGGGGAGAAAAACTGTTTTTT	CAWSRRRGEKLFF
TRBD1	15	TRBV5-4	.	TRBJ2-7	TGTGCCAGCAGCCGCCCAGGACAGGGGACCTACGAGCAGTACTTC	CASSRPGQGTYEQYF
.	13	TRBV18	.	TRBJ1-6	TGTGCCAGCTCACCACTAGATAATTCACCCCTCCACTTT	CASSPLDNSPLHF
TRBD2	20	TRBV4-2	.	TRBJ2-2	TGTGCCAGCAGCCAGGAACCGTTGGGACTAGCGGGGAGATACACCGGGGAGCTGTTTTTT	CASSQEPLGLAGRYTGELFF
.	16	TRBV10-2	.	TRBJ2-5	TGCGCCAGCAGGGGGTGGGGGCAAGTGGACCAAGAGACCCAGTACTTC	CASRGWGQVDQETQYF
.	19	TRBV4-1	.	TRBJ1-3	TGCGCCAGCAGCCAAACGATTGTCGGGCTTAGGGGTTCTGGAAACACCATATATTTT	CASSQTIVGLRGSGNTIYF
.	14	TRBV5-1	.	TRBJ1-1	TGCGCCAGCAGACTCCTCGGGGGGGATACTGAAGCTTTCTTT	CASRLLGGDTEAFF
TRBD1	19	TRBV6-4	.	TRBJ2-6	TGTGCCAGCAGTGACTTAACGGGACAGGGGGTGGCTGGGGCCAACGTCCTGACTTTC	CASSDLTGQGVAGANVLTF
TRBD1	21	TRBV6-1	.	TRBJ2-5	TGTGCCAGCAGTGAATCGTTTTTTTGGGACAGGCGGTTAAGGTTGGGAGAGACCCAGTACTTC	CASSESFFWDRRLRLGETQYF
TRBD2	13	TRBV29-1	.	TRBJ2-2	TGCAGCGTCGTGATGGGGGGGACCGGGGAGCTGTTTTTT	CSVVMGGTGELFF
.	12	TRBV30	.	TRBJ2-1	TGTGCCTGGAGTGTACGTCCCCCAGGGGTGTTCTTC	CAWSVRPPGVFF
TRBD1	14	TRBV30	.	TRBJ1-3	TGTGCCTGGAGCCTGGGACAGGGAAAAAACACCATATATTTT	CAWSLGQGKNTIYF
.	14	TRBV4-3	.	TRBJ2-1	TGCGCCAGCAGCCAGGGCGGGGGCGGGAATGAGCAGTTCTTC	CASSQGGGGNEQFF
.	15	TRBV2	.	TRBJ1-1	TGTGCCAGCAGTGAAGCCCCAGGCAGGGTAGGTGAAGCTTTCTTT	CASSEAPGRVGEAFF
.	13	TRBV2	.	TRBJ2-1	TGTGCCAGCAGTGGGGGACAATACAATGAGCAGTTCTTC	CASSGGQYNEQFF
TRBD1	16	TRBV6-8	.	TRBJ1-3	TGTGCCAGCAGTTACTCCGTCAGGGGGAATGGAAACACCATATATTTT	CASSYSVRGNGNTIYF
TRBD1	15	TRBV6-1	medium-sized	TRBJ1-5	TGTGCCACCACCTATACAGGGGGCTCCCCTCAGCCCCAGCATTTT	CATTYTGGSPQPQHF
TRBD1	15	TRBV13	many	TRBJ1-2	TGTGCCAGCAGCTTAGAGGGACAGGGGCAGTATGGCTACACCTTC	CASSLEGQGQYGYTF
TRBD1	15	TRBV28	.	TRBJ2-7	TGTGCCAGCAGCCCGGACAGGAGATTATCCTACGAGCAGTACTTC	CASSPDRRLSYEQYF
.	15	TRBV10-3	once	TRBJ1-2	TGTGCCATCACCACGGGGGAGGGGAGCGACTATGGCTACACCTTC	CAITTGEGSDYGYTF
.	15	TRBV19	few	TRBJ1-2	TGTGCCAGTAGCTTATTCGGACAGACCCACTATGGCTACACCTTC	CASSLFGQTHYGYTF